This T cell receptor beta chain was retrieved from a study of control samples from healthy donors and cancer patients. The protocol was immunoSEQ multiplex PCR, while the TCRdb copy is restricted to in-frame clones and leaves out a portion. The sample consists of fewer than 120,000 clones, over 75% of them appearing once. As for this clone: This same CDR3 is encoded by further DNA sequences in the sample.

Germline values: CDR1 SEHNR, CDR2 FQNEAQ (reference sequence). This CDR3 spans 12 amino acids. V shed 5 bases and J shed 3 bases, with 4 bases lying between them. The specimen sequenced was PBMCs. The rearrangement links TRBV7-9 to TRBJ2-2; D unresolved. The sequence was collected from a woman aged 55-70 years with lung cancer. The DNA for the CDR3 is TGTGCCAGCAGCCTGGACACCGGGGAGCTGTTTTTT. Translation: CASSLDTGELFF.